What follows are 13 T cell receptor beta chains derived from one specimen sequenced in a study of regulatory T cells in long-lasting Graves disease. CDR3 regions were amplified by Arm-PCR using iRepertoire HTBI primers to build TCR beta libraries. One entry per CDR3 protein, called by TCRdb with MiXCR from the multiplex PCR reads. Among 360,000 or so distinct CDR3 sequences listed, about 23% were seen once. The time point: persistent/refractory GD, antithyroid drugs over 5 years with positive TRAb. After RNA was extracted from PBMCs, the TCR library was made from it. The input for sequencing was peripheral blood mononuclear cells (PBMCs), taken when the disease was refractory, from a patient treated with antithyroid drugs. The receptors were gathered from a woman aged 40 to 55 with Graves disease.

V is TRBV7-8 and J is TRBJ2-2; a possible D gene is TRBD2 (6 bases). V lost 2 bases to trimming and J lost 0 bases, with 10 bases between them. The V gene's germline CDR1 is SGHVS and CDR2 FQNEAQ. This CDR3 has 16 amino acids. Written as DNA, the CDR3 is TGTGCCAGCAGCTTATTAGCGGCCGCGAACACCGGGGAGCTGTTTTTT. Translation: CASSLLAAANTGELFF.

This clonotype showed up just a few times. The chain has TRBV5-1 and TRBJ2-2; D may be TRBD2 (6 bases). Trimming cost V 0 bases and J 3 bases, with 12 bases left between them. CDR1 SGHRS and CDR2 YFSETQ come from the germline V gene. The CDR3 extends over 16 amino acids. Written as DNA, the CDR3 is TGCGCCAGCAGCTTGGCGTCGGGACTTTACACCGGGGAGCTGTTTTTT. Translated, it gives CASSLASGLYTGELFF.

The rearrangement links TRBV5-1 to TRBJ2-2; 9 bases align to TRBD1. V dropped 4 bases and J dropped 4; count of bases not matched to a gene: 8. CDR3 size: 16 residues. Germline V gene lookup returns CDR1 SGHRS and CDR2 YFSETQ. The CDR3 loop is CASSLLGQGSTGELFF. CDR3 DNA: TGCGCCAGCAGCCTACTTGGACAGGGGAGCACCGGGGAGCTGTTTTTT.

This clonotype was observed at least ten times. The rearrangement uses TRBV11-2 and TRBJ1-1; D is unresolved. This CDR3 comprises 15 residues. In germline, CDR1 is SGHAT, CDR2 FQNNGV. Deletions cut 1 base from V and 6 bases from J, with 15 bases between. The CDR3 bases are TGTGCCAGCAGCTTAGGATCGACAAAAACCTCTGAAGCTTTCTTT. Translation: CASSLGSTKTSEAFF.

This clonotype has ten or more counts. One end of the junction fails to match germline, which may point to a read error. The chain is built from TRBV7-2 and TRBJ1-1; D possibly corresponds to TRBD1 (5 bases). Germline CDR1 and CDR2: SGHTA and FQGNSA. The CDR3 has 9 residues. This CDR3 is CASSVQVSF. The CDR3 DNA reads as TGTGCCAGCAGCGTACAGGTTTCCTTT. Full variable domain (remainder filled in from reference TRBV7-2 and TRBJ1-1): GAGVSQSPSNKVTEKGKDVELRCDPISGHTALYWYRQSLGQGLEFLIYFQGNSAPDKSGLPSDRFSAERTGGSVSTLTIQRTQQEDSAVYLCASSVQVSFGQGTRLTVV.

The rearrangement joins TRBV10-3 to TRBJ1-3, with no clear D. The V gene lost 4 bases and the J gene lost 4 bases, with 17 bases spanning the gap. This CDR3 is 16 amino acids long. Germline values: CDR1 ENHRY, CDR2 SYGVKD. The CDR3 sequence is CAISALGLEAGNTIYF. DNA of the CDR3: TGTGCCATCAGTGCTTTGGGTCTCGAGGCGGGAAACACCATATATTTT.

This clonotype was detected only a few times. The chain carries TRBV10-2 and TRBJ2-7, with TRBD1 matching over 8 bases. This CDR3 is built from 15 residues. Unmatched junction bases numbered 7, after V lost 2 bases and J lost 4 bases. CDR1 WSHSY and CDR2 SAAADI come from the germline V gene. As DNA, the CDR3 is TGCGCCAGCAGTGAGGGGGGACAGGTGCTTTACGAGCAGTACTTC. It encodes CASSEGGQVLYEQYF.

This clonotype was counted only a few times. CDR3 nucleotides: TGTGCCAGCAGTTACTCGGCCACCCTCATCACCTACGAGCAGTACTTC. As protein: CASSYSATLITYEQYF. The genes are TRBV6-2 or TRBV6-3 and TRBJ2-7; D gene unclear. This CDR3 contains 16 residues. V shed 0 bases and J shed 2 bases, with 14 bases lying between them. Germline V CDR1 and CDR2: MNHEY, SVGEGT.

This clonotype has a count of ten or more. This sequence joins TRBV10-3 and TRBJ2-7; TRBD1 is a possible D gene (6 bases). Germline CDR1 reads ENHRY; CDR2 reads SYGVKD. The CDR3 consists of 13 residues. The V end was cut by 8 bases, the J end by 0 bases, with 11 bases between. In DNA, the CDR3 is TGTGCCATCTCAGGGGACCGCTCCTACGAGCAGTACTTC. It is translated as CAISGDRSYEQYF.

This clonotype has only a few counts. The CDR3 nucleotides are TGTGCCAGCAGACGGGACAACGTCAATGAGCAGTTCTTC. Its translation is CASRRDNVNEQFF. This chain joins TRBV12-3 or TRBV12-4 and TRBJ2-1, with a tentative D call TRBD1 (6 bases). The CDR3 loop spans 13 amino acids. Trimming left V 6 bases short and J 6 bases short, with 12 bases between.

This clonotype was counted many times. The rearrangement joins TRBV2 to TRBJ2-6, with 10 bases identical to TRBD1. The CDR3 is made up of 22 amino acids. V dropped 3 bases and J dropped 0; count of bases not matched to a gene: 17. Germline CDR1 reads SNHLY; CDR2 reads FYNNEI. CDR3 bases: TGTGCCAGCAGTGATCCGAAGGGACAGGGGATGGATCGGGACTCTGGGGCCAACGTCCTGACTTTC. It yields the protein CASSDPKGQGMDRDSGANVLTF.

In regard to this clonotype: The junction differs from germline at one of its ends, possibly a read error. The chain combines TRBV11-2 with TRBJ2-1, with no clear D. Germline CDR1 SGHAT, CDR2 FQNNGV. The CDR3 has 14 amino acids. CDR3 in amino acids: CASSLRSSYNEQLF. CDR3 DNA sequence: TGTGCCAGCAGCCTGCGTAGCAGCTACAATGAGCAGCTCTTC.

This clonotype was observed at least ten times. The chain carries TRBV7-2 and TRBJ1-4; D is uncertain. The CDR3 length is 11 residues. V lost 5 bases, J lost 8 bases, and 6 bases lay in between. From germline, CDR1 is SGHTA and CDR2 FQGNSA. CDR3 loop: CASSPPEKLFF. The CDR3 DNA is TGTGCCAGCAGCCCACCAGAAAAACTGTTTTTT.